This T cell receptor beta chain was profiled in a study of blood T cell repertoires in COVID-19. Overall study: Donors in the United States, Italy and Spain gave samples during acute or convalescent COVID-19. Sources were T cells, B-cell-depleted T cells, or PBMCs; the material itself was cDNA or gDNA.

The CDR3 consists of 13 residues. The ends lost 4 bases at V and 7 bases at J; junction bases unmatched: 5. CDR1 is MNHEY, CDR2 SVGAGI, per germline. This clone occurred once. Original handling: Nucleated cell number was recorded as an estimate derived from reference gene primer amplification. The repertoire was sequenced with immunoSEQ multiplex PCR; TCRdb's copy has only in-frame clones and lacks some. V, J and clone size were drawn from that table, and D and trimming were deduced from the DNA. Seen here are 70,000 to 95,000 clones, around 80% observed once, and the top ten hold around a fifth. Sequenced material: peripheral blood. The source of this sequence is a human donor in a cohort sampled during active COVID-19. The genes are TRBV6-5 and TRBJ1-2, with 8 bases fitting TRBD1. CDR3 DNA sequence: TGTGCCAGCAGTTCCAGGACAGGGTTTGGCTACACCTTC. Translation gives CASSSRTGFGYTF.